These T cell receptor beta chains were read from a single sample in a study of T cells in Graves' hyperthyroidism and ophthalmopathy. Each CDR3 protein gets one entry after TCRdb re-called the multiplex PCR reads with MiXCR. The sample carries roughly 200,000 distinct CDR3 sequences, about 17% recorded once. The source material was blood. These receptor sequences come from a man between 40 and 49 years old with Graves' hyperthyroidism. The CDR3 runs from the conserved cysteine through the conserved F or W. A D gene is named only where the DNA matches it firmly. Clone sizes are given selectively: once, few, many, or a class where the clone is expanded.

v_call	clone_size	j_call	d_call	cdr3_aa	cdr3_nt
TRBV5-4	few	TRBJ2-5	-	CASSRGAGQETQYF	TGTGCCAGCAGCCGGGGTGCGGGGCAAGAGACCCAGTACTTC
TRBV20-1	-	TRBJ1-2	-	CSATRGELDTF	TGCAGTGCCACCCGGGGGGAGTTGGACACCTTC
TRBV3-1	many	TRBJ2-5	-	CASSPGRETQYF	TGTGCCAGCAGCCCAGGGCGAGAGACCCAGTACTTC
TRBV9	-	TRBJ1-6	TRBD1	CASSVDRERSPLHF	TGTGCCAGCAGCGTCGACAGGGAGCGTTCACCCCTCCACTTT
TRBV5-1	many	TRBJ2-4	-	CASSPIDRVAQNIQYF	TGCGCCAGCAGCCCTATCGATAGGGTCGCTCAAAACATTCAGTACTTC
TRBV7-2	-	TRBJ2-7	-	CASSLVLGGAREQYF	TGTGCCAGCAGCTTAGTTTTGGGCGGGGCGAGGGAGCAGTACTTC
TRBV6-1	many	TRBJ1-4	TRBD1	CASIYSAQGWGGLFF	TGTGCCAGCATCTACTCCGCACAGGGGTGGGGTGGACTGTTTTTT
TRBV7-2	many	TRBJ2-3	TRBD2	CASSYLSRGLYF	TGTGCCAGCAGCTACCTCTCGCGGGGGTTGTATTTT
TRBV12-5	-	TRBJ2-3	-	CASGLLSSEGDTQYF	TGTGCTAGTGGTTTGCTTTCCTCCGAGGGAGATACGCAGTATTTT
TRBV12-3/TRBV12-4	-	TRBJ2-7	-	CASSSGTGEQYF	TGTGCCAGCAGTTCAGGGACCGGGGAGCAGTACTTC
TRBV28	few	TRBJ2-1	-	CASSWGEQFF	TGTGCCAGCAGTTGGGGTGAGCAGTTCTTC
TRBV7-2	many	TRBJ2-1	TRBD1	CASSLSDRLNEQFF	TGTGCCAGCAGCTTATCGGACAGGCTCAATGAGCAGTTCTTC
TRBV5-1	few	TRBJ2-5	TRBD2	CASSLTWSSGGETQYF	TGCGCCAGCAGCTTGACATGGTCTAGCGGGGGAGAGACCCAGTACTTC
TRBV12-3/TRBV12-4	many	TRBJ2-7	-	CASSFSGLNYEQYF	TGTGCCAGCAGTTTTTCTGGGTTGAACTACGAGCAGTACTTC
TRBV5-4	-	TRBJ2-1	-	CASSPSGSRRDNEQFF	TGTGCCAGCAGCCCTTCAGGATCCCGGAGGGACAATGAGCAGTTCTTC
TRBV12-3/TRBV12-4	few	TRBJ1-4	-	CASRPQGTNEKLFF	TGTGCCAGCAGACCACAGGGAACTAATGAAAAACTGTTTTTT
TRBV29-1	-	TRBJ2-3	-	CSVASTDTQYF	TGCAGCGTCGCTAGCACAGATACGCAGTATTTT
TRBV28	few	TRBJ2-5	TRBD2	CASRRPASGGGETQYF	TGTGCCAGCAGGAGACCCGCTAGCGGGGGGGGCGAGACCCAGTACTTC
TRBV28	many	TRBJ1-4	TRBD1	CASSLSPGQGPTTNEKLFF	TGTGCCAGCAGTTTATCCCCGGGACAGGGGCCAACAACTAATGAAAAACTGTTTTTT
TRBV6-1	many	TRBJ2-6	-	CASSTLWMGAGANVLTF	TGTGCCAGCAGTACCTTATGGATGGGGGCTGGGGCCAACGTCCTGACTTTC
TRBV7-9	-	TRBJ2-5	-	CASSLASETQYF	TGTGCCAGCAGCTTAGCGTCGGAGACCCAGTACTTC
TRBV18	many	TRBJ2-7	-	CASSPGSYEQYF	TGTGCCAGCTCACCAGGGTCCTACGAGCAGTACTTC
TRBV11-3	-	TRBJ2-1	TRBD2	CASRIEAGGNNEQFF	TGTGCCAGCAGAATTGAAGCGGGGGGCAACAATGAGCAGTTCTTC
TRBV5-5	many	TRBJ2-7	-	CASSPDGTSSYEQYF	TGTGCCAGCAGCCCGGACGGTACGAGCTCCTACGAGCAGTACTTC
TRBV9	few	TRBJ2-3	-	CASSGAGGDTQYF	TGTGCCAGCAGCGGGGCAGGGGGGGATACGCAGTATTTT
TRBV13	-	TRBJ2-5	TRBD1	CATGNRGIIETQYF	TGTGCCACAGGTAACAGGGGCATTATTGAGACCCAGTACTTC
TRBV12-3/TRBV12-4	many	TRBJ2-1	-	CASNLLVDLNKREQFF	TGTGCCAGCAACCTACTAGTCGACCTGAACAAGCGGGAGCAGTTCTTC
TRBV2	-	TRBJ1-2	-	CASSARAGYTF	TGTGCCAGCAGTGCGCGGGCTGGCTACACCTTC